This T cell receptor beta chain derives from a study of T cell responses to AZD1222 COVID-19 vaccine. Trimming stripped 5 bases from V and 2 bases from J, with 18 bases between. Germline-derived CDR1 and CDR2 are SGHVS and FNYEAQ. The length of the CDR3 is 16 residues. TCRdb's table, derived via immunoSEQ multiplex PCR, lists solely in-frame clones and lacks some. The table lists some 150,000 clones, approximately 90% of them singletons. V usage is TRBV7-6 and J usage is TRBJ1-1; D perhaps matches TRBD1 (5 bases). The sequence was obtained from an adult in good health. The starting material was peripheral blood, obtained on day 0 of MenACWY control vaccination. The CDR3 region is CASSPLIGTVNTEAFF. The DNA of the CDR3 is TGTGCCAGCAGCCCACTTATCGGGACGGTTAACACTGAAGCTTTCTTT.